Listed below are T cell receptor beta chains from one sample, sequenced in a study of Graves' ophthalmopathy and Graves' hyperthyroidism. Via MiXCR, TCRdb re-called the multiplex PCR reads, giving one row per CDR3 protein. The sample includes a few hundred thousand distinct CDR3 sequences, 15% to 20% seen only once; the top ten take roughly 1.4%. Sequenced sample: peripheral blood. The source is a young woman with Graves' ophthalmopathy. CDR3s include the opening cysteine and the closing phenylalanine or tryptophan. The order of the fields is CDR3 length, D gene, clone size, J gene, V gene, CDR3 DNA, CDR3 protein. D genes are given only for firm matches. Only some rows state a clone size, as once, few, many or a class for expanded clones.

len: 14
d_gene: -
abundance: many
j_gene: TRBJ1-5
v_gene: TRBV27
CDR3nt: TGTGCCAGCAGACTACAGGGAGGCAATCAGCCCCAGCATTTT
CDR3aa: CASRLQGGNQPQHF

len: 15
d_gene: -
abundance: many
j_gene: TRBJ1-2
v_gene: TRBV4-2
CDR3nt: TGTGCCAGCAGCCAAGAAACAGGGCCGCCGACCAGCTACACCTTC
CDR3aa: CASSQETGPPTSYTF

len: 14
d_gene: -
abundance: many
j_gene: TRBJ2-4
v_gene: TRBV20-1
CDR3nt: TGCAGTGCCCAGCCTGCAGGGACCAAAAACATTCAGTACTTC
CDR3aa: CSAQPAGTKNIQYF

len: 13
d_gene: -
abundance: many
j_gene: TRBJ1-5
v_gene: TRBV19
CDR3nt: TGTGCCAGTATGGGACGGCCCTATCAGCCCCAGCATTTT
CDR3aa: CASMGRPYQPQHF

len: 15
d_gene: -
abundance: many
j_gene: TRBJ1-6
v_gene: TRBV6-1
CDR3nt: TGTGCCAGCAGTCCAAATTGGGGGGGAGGATCACCCCTCCACTTT
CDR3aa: CASSPNWGGGSPLHF

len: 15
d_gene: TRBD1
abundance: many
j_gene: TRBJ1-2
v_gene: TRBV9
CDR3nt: TGTGCCAGCAGCTCGGGAGGGGGCGAAGGCTATGGCTACACCTTC
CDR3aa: CASSSGGGEGYGYTF

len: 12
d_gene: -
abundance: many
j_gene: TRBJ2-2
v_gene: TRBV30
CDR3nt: TGTGCCTGGGGACAGAACACCGGGGAGCTGTTTTTT
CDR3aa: CAWGQNTGELFF

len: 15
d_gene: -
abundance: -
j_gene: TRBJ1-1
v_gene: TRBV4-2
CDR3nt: TGTGCCAGCAGCCAAGGAGGGAGAACGAACACTGAAGCTTTCTTT
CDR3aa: CASSQGGRTNTEAFF

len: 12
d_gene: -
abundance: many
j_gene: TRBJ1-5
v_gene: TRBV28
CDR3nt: TGTGCCAGCAGTTCCTTCGGGCAGCCCCAGCATTTT
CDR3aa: CASSSFGQPQHF

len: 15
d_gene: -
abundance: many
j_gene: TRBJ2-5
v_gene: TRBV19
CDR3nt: TGTGCCAGTAGTCTCCCGGGACACCTGAAAGAGACCCAGTACTTC
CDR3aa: CASSLPGHLKETQYF